This T cell receptor (beta chain) was sequenced in a study of T cells in localized non-small cell lung cancer. This table comes from immunoSEQ multiplex PCR, and its TCRdb copy is limited to in-frame clones, with some not included. The sample shows 40,000 or so clones, around 79% of them seen only once. Germline V CDR1 and CDR2: SGHDN, FVKESK. The CDR3 has 17 amino acids. Unmatched junction bases numbered 10, after V lost 3 bases and J lost 3 bases. The sequence was obtained from a woman aged 35 to 70 with stage II squamous cell lung carcinoma. V and J are TRBV14 and TRBJ2-7; 11 positions match TRBD1. The sequenced sample was PBMCs, obtained before any cancer treatment. CDR3 nucleotide sequence: TGTGCCAGCAGCCAGTTCTTGGGACAGGGGGGATACTACGAGCAGTACGTC. Residues: CASSQFLGQGGYYEQYV.